A selection of T cell receptor beta chains follows, all from one sample in a study of cytotoxic CD8 clonotypes in ibrutinib-treated CLL. TCRdb keeps only in-frame clones here, not all; method: immunoSEQ multiplex PCR. This table holds roughly 60,000 clones, about 72% found once. The sample here was PBMCs, taken after 12 months of ibrutinib treatment. All receptors come from a human donor with chronic lymphocytic leukemia. Each CDR3 is given without its conserved first and last residue.

j_gene | v_gene | CDR3aa
TRBJ2-6 | TRBV19 | ASSMGQGVSGANVLT
TRBJ1-4 | TRBV19 | ASNGRGANEKLF
TRBJ1-6 | TRBV30 | ASKGEAHKSLH
TRBJ2-7 | TRBV27 | ASSLRGGAAYEQY
TRBJ2-7 | TRBV9 | ASSVGKGEQY
TRBJ1-3 | TRBV5-1 | ASSLAVGAITGNTIY
TRBJ2-2 | TRBV2 | ASTIGLSTGELF
TRBJ2-1 | TRBV7-9 | ASSLAGGRVYNEQF
TRBJ2-2 | TRBV5-3 | ARSSREANTGELF
TRBJ1-4 | TRBV10-3 | AISESNSRWDEKLF
TRBJ2-7 | TRBV2 | ASSGDTRYEQY
TRBJ2-7 | TRBV4-2 | ASSPQAQGPSYEQY
TRBJ2-7 | TRBV6-1 | ASSDIPSDEQY
TRBJ1-2 | TRBV6-5 | ASSYSSNYGYT
TRBJ1-2 | TRBV28 | ASSFSRARGYT
TRBJ1-5 | TRBV28 | ASSPLSWGANQPQH
TRBJ1-2 | TRBV7-2 | ASSLAGLNYGYT
TRBJ2-6 | TRBV5-6 | ASSLEAGRAFSGANVLT
TRBJ2-7 | TRBV5-1 | ASSSGLAGGYEQY
TRBJ1-5 | TRBV9 | ASSVFQLLEPQH
TRBJ1-1 | TRBV28 | ASSLWGGFGGMNTEAF
TRBJ2-7 | TRBV30 | AWSVGERSPYEQY
TRBJ1-4 | TRBV6-5 | ASSQGQGREKLF
TRBJ2-1 | TRBV7-3 | ASSSGPVNEQF
TRBJ2-1 | TRBV19 | ASRLADISYNEQF
TRBJ2-5 | TRBV6-1 | ASSEGLQETQY
TRBJ2-3 | TRBV7-9 | ASSLGSTDTQY
TRBJ2-1 | TRBV11-1 | ASSLVDSSYNEQF
TRBJ2-7 | TRBV6-6 | ASSHPVGTSPNEQY
TRBJ2-4 | TRBV30 | AWSRQGAVQY
TRBJ2-2 | TRBV18 | ASSASSGMNTGELF
TRBJ2-1 | TRBV29-1 | SVEDLMAKQF
TRBJ2-3 | TRBV5-8 | ASIGDDTQY